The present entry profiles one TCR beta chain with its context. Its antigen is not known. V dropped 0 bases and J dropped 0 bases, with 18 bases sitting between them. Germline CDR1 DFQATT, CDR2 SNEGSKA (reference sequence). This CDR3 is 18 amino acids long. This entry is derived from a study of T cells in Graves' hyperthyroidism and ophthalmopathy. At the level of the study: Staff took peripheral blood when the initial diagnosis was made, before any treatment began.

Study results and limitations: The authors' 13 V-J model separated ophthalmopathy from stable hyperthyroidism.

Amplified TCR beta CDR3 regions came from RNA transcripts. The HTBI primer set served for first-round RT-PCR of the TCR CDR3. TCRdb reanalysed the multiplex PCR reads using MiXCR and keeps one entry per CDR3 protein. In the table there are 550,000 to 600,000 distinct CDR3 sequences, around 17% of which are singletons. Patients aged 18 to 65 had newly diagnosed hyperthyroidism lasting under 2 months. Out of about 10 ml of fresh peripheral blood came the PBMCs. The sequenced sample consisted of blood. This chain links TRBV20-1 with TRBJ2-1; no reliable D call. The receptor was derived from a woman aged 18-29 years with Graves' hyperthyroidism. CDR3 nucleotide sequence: TGCAGTGCTAGAGATCCGTTTAGCAGAAAGAGCTCCTACAATGAGCAGTTCTTC. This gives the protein CSARDPFSRKSSYNEQFF.